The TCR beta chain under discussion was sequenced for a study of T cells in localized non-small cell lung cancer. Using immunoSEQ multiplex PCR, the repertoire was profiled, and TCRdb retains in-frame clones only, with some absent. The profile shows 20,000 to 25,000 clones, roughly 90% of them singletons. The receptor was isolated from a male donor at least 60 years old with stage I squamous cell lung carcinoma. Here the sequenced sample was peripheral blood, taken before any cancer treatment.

The CDR3 sequence: CASRRGVTGELFF. The DNA of the CDR3 is TGTGCCAGCAGAAGGGGGGTAACCGGGGAGCTGTTTTTT. The chain employs TRBV25-1 and TRBJ2-2; D is tentatively TRBD1 or TRBD2 (6 bases each). The CDR3 totals 13 residues. Per the germline V gene, CDR1 is MGHDK and CDR2 is SYGVNS. The V and J ends lost 6 bases and 5 bases respectively, with 10 bases between them.